The present T cell receptor beta chain was sequenced within a study of radiotherapy plus CTLA-4 blockade in lung cancer. Study summary: Around 18% of enrolled patients responded objectively, and 31% had disease control. Study-wide results and limits: TCR clones from tumors expanded in blood after radiotherapy plus ipilimumab. Dynamics of early blood T cell clones, together with interferon-beta, were reportedly the best predictors of response.

Remarks on this clone: Its antigen is not identified.

Sequenced by immunoSEQ multiplex PCR; TCRdb stores in-frame clones only, minus some. The table records some 51,000 clones, more than 75% of them present only once. Focal radiation plus CTLA-4 blockade with ipilimumab was given to patients with chemo-refractory metastatic non-small-cell lung cancer. Germline V gives CDR1 SEHNR, CDR2 FQNEAQ (reference sequence). V was pared by 3 bases and J by 6 bases, with 6 bases of the junction left unmatched. CDR3 size: 14 residues. The receptor was derived from a human donor with non-small cell lung cancer who had a complete response to radiotherapy plus ipilimumab. The specimen was peripheral blood, collected from a patient treated with radiotherapy plus ipilimumab. V usage is TRBV7-9 and J usage is TRBJ1-1; 8 bases fit TRBD1. In DNA form, the CDR3 reads TGTGCCAGCAGCTTGGACAGGGAGTACGCTGAAGCTTTCTTT. It codes for CASSLDREYAEAFF.